The following is a T cell receptor (beta chain) sequence with its context. This CDR3 contains 17 residues. V shed 11 bases and J shed 0 bases, with 23 bases lying between them. Germline V gene sequence: CDR1 SEHNR, CDR2 FQNEAQ (reference sequence). Time point described: patch test 2, 6 weeks after DPC sensitization. Treatment in this sample: therapeutic diphenylcyclopropenone sensitization with weekly scalp DPC. These data originate in a study of human T cells and chemical hapten exposure. Study details: Patch tests applied 0.01% DPC to the upper back and were scored after 6 days.

TCRdb independently ran MiXCR on the RACE reads; one entry per CDR3 protein. Of a few hundred thousand distinct CDR3 sequences in the sample, under 6.5% were seen once. The source material was whole blood, sampled in connection with sensitization to the hapten diphenylcyclopropenone (DPC). The source of this sequence is a woman under 30 with alopecia areata. Some clones in this sample may be carry-over from other donors' samples. V gene TRBV7-9 combines with J gene TRBJ1-3; no firm D call. DNA of the CDR3: TGTGCCGGAACCCGGGCAGAAACTCTATTCTCTGGAAACACCATATATTTT. The encoded protein is CAGTRAETLFSGNTIYF. Variable domain in full (rest from reference TRBV7-9 and TRBJ1-3): DTGVSQNPRHKITKRGQNVTFRCDPISEHNRLYWYRQTLGQGPEFLTYFQNEAQLEKSRLLSDRFSAERPKGSFSTLEIQRTEQGDSAMYLCAGTRAETLFSGNTIYFGEGSWLTVV.